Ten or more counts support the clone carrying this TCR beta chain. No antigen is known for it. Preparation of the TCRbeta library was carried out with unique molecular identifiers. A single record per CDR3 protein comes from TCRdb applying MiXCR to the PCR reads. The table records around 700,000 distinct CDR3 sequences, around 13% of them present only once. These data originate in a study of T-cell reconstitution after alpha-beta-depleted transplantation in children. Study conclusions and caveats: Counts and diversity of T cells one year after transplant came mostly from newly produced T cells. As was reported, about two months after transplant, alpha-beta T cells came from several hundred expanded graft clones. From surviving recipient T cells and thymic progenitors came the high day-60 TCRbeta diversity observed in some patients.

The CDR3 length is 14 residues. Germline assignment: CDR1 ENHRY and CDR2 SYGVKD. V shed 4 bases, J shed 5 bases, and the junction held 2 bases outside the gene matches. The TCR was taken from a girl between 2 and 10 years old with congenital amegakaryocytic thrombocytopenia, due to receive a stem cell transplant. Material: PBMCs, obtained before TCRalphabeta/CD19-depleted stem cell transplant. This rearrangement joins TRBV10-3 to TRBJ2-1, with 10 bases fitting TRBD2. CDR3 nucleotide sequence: TGTGCCATCAGTGCCGGGACTAGCGACAATGAGCAGTTCTTC. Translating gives CAISAGTSDNEQFF.